This T cell receptor (beta chain) was obtained from a study of T cells after posttransplantation cyclophosphamide. Cells defined as naive were viable CD3+CD4+ or CD3+CD8+ and CCR7+CD45RA+CD45RO-CD95-CD27+CD28+. The related graft donor's blood sample was taken on the day of bone marrow donation. Profiling relied on immunoSEQ multiplex PCR, and the TCRdb table lists in-frame clones only, not all of them. The sample contains about 30,000 clones, roughly nine tenths of which appear only once. This receptor was identified in a man younger than 40 in good health and a related stem cell transplant donor. The sample consisted of naive CD4+ T cells sorted from blood.

CDR3 in amino acids: CASSFSGGGQETQYF. The CDR3 DNA follows: TGTGCCAGCAGCTTCAGCGGGGGGGGACAAGAGACCCAGTACTTC. The V call is TRBV7-9, the J call TRBJ2-5; TRBD2 agrees at 10 bases. CDR1 SEHNR and CDR2 FQNEAQ come from the germline V gene (reference sequence). This CDR3 comprises 15 residues. The V and J ends lost 3 bases and 2 bases, in that order; junction bases with no gene match: 3.